The clone carrying this T cell receptor (beta chain) was seen a few times. The data originate from a study of blood T cells in healthy people across ages. A second about 6 to 12 cycle PCR used barcoded and J-beta primers. TCRdb re-called the 5' RACE reads through MiXCR, storing one row per CDR3 protein. This table holds some 900,000 distinct CDR3 sequences, approximately 49% found once. Trimming left V 5 bases short and J 0 bases short, with 16 bases between. The CDR3 is 16 amino acids. Germline V gives CDR1 PRHDT, CDR2 FYEKMQ (reference sequence). This clonotype was sampled from a young man in good health. The chain has TRBV13 and TRBJ2-5, with D tentatively TRBD1 (6 bases). Sequencing input: blood. The CDR3 bases are TGTGCCAGCAGCGCAAGAACAGGGATGTACCAAGAGACCCAGTACTTC. Protein product: CASSARTGMYQETQYF.